The 9 T cell receptor beta chains below all came from one sample that was sequenced in a study of cytomegalovirus exposure and HLA in healthy donors. The PCR used 60 Vbeta and 13 Jbeta primers. TCRdb's table, derived via immunoSEQ multiplex PCR, lists solely in-frame clones and lacks some. Here the sample spans 200,000 or so clones, about four fifths being singletons. The source material was PBMCs. These receptors originate from a male donor in good health and CMV-seropositive.

This clone was counted a few times. J is TRBJ1-3 and V is TRBV9; 8 bases are a match to TRBD1. Germline CDR1 SGDLS, CDR2 YYNGEE. V gave up 3 bases and J gave up 7 bases; unmatched junction bases: 21. The CDR3 is made up of 19 amino acids. The CDR3 DNA reads as TGTGCCAGCAGCGAAAGGGGGACAGGCGACTTCCCGCAAAGGAACACCATATATTTT. Residues: CASSERGTGDFPQRNTIYF.

This rearrangement joins TRBV27 to TRBJ2-3, with D maybe TRBD2 (6 bases). This CDR3 contains 11 residues. With 7 bases removed from V and 5 bases from J, the gap between germline ends came to 7 bases. Germline CDR1 and CDR2: MNHEY and SMNVEV (reference sequence). In nucleotides, the CDR3 is TGTGCCAGCAACGGGGGAGATACGCAGTATTTT. Protein sequence: CASNGGDTQYF.

V and J are TRBV7-2 and TRBJ1-5, with TRBD1 matching 7 bases. The CDR3 sequence is 14 residues long. V shed 5 bases and J 6 bases; nucleotides not matched to a gene: 7. Germline V lookup: CDR1 SGHTA, CDR2 FQGNSA. CDR3: CASSPQGGSQPQHF. Written as DNA, the CDR3 is TGTGCCAGCAGCCCCCAGGGGGGCAGTCAGCCCCAGCATTTT.

Points on this clone: Distinct nucleotide sequences in the sample also encode this CDR3. The V gene is TRBV11-2, the J gene TRBJ2-7, with no clear D. Germline loops: CDR1 SGHAT, CDR2 FQNNGV. Between the trimmed V and J ends, which lost 1 base and 4 bases, there was a span of 5 bases. The CDR3 contains 12 residues. This CDR3 reads CASSLGAYEQYF. In DNA form, the CDR3 reads TGTGCCAGCAGCTTAGGGGCGTACGAGCAGTACTTC.

V and J are TRBV14 and TRBJ2-1; 8 bases line up with TRBD1. Trimming cost V 4 bases and J 0 bases; bases outside gene matches: 2. The CDR3 loop spans 15 amino acids. Germline V gives CDR1 SGHDN, CDR2 FVKESK. Here the CDR3 DNA reads TGTGCCAGCAGCCCGGGACAGGTCTCCTACAATGAGCAGTTCTTC. It codes for CASSPGQVSYNEQFF.

This clone has a handful of counts. The chain uses TRBV7-9 and TRBJ2-2; a weak D match, TRBD1 (6 bases). V was trimmed by 6 bases and J by 3 bases, leaving 14 bases between them. Germline-derived CDR1 and CDR2 are SEHNR and FQNEAQ (reference sequence). This CDR3 contains 15 residues. CDR3 amino acids: CASRRGGGYTGELFF. As DNA, the CDR3 is TGTGCCAGCAGGAGAGGGGGTGGCTACACCGGGGAGCTGTTTTTT.

Written as DNA, the CDR3 is TGTGCCAGCAGCGAACTCGGTAATACGCAGTATTTT. Amino acid sequence: CASSELGNTQYF. This chain joins TRBV7-2 and TRBJ2-3; D is undetermined. V was trimmed by 5 bases and J by 7 bases, leaving 10 bases between them. The CDR3 is 12 residues long. Germline loops: CDR1 SGHTA, CDR2 FQGNSA.

In nucleotides, the CDR3 is TGCGCCAGCAGCTTGGCCAACTCTGAAGCTTTCTTT. Protein sequence: CASSLANSEAFF. The chain couples TRBV5-1 to TRBJ1-1, with D uncertain. The CDR3 is 12 amino acids. Between the trimmed V and J ends, which lost 0 bases and 6 bases, there was a span of 6 bases. Germline values: CDR1 SGHRS, CDR2 YFSETQ.

V usage is TRBV5-6 and J usage is TRBJ1-6; D possibly corresponds to TRBD1 (6 bases). Trimming shortened V by 4 bases and J by 4 bases, and 12 bases separated the two germline ends. Looked up from germline, CDR1 is SGHDT and CDR2 is YYEEEE. The CDR3 length is 15 residues. The CDR3 DNA is TGTGCCAGCAGCACCCGGGACAAGTATAATTCACCCCTCCACTTT. Translation: CASSTRDKYNSPLHF.